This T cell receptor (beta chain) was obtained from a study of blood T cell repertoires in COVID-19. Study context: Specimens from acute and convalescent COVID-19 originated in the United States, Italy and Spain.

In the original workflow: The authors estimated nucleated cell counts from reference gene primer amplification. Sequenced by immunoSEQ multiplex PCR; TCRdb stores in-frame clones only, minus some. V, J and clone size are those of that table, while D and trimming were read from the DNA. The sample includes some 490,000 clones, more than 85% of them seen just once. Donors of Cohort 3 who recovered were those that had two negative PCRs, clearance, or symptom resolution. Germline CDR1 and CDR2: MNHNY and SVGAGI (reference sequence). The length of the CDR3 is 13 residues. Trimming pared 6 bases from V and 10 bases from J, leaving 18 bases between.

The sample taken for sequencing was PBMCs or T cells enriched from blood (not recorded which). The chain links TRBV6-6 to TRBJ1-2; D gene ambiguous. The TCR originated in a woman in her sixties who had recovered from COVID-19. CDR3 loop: CASSNWADTVYTF. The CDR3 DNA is TGTGCCAGCAGCAATTGGGCCGATACCGTCTACACCTTC.